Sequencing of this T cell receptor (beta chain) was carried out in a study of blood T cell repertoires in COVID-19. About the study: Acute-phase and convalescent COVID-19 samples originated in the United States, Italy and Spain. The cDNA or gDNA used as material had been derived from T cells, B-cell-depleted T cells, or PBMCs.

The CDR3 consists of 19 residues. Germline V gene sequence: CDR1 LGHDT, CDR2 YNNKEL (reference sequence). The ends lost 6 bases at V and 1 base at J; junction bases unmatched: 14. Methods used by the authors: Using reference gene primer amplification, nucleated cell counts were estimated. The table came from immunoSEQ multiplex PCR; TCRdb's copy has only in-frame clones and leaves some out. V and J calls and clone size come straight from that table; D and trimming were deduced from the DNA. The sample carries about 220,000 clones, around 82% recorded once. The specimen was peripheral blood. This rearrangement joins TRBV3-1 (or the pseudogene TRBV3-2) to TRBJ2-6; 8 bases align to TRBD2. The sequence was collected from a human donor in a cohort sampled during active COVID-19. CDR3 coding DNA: TGTGCCAGCAGGCCTACCCAGGGACTAGTGCCATCTGGGGCCAACGTCCTGACTTTC. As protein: CASRPTQGLVPSGANVLTF.